This TCR beta chain derives from a study of early T cells in non-severe SARS-CoV-2 infection. TCRdb recomputed calls from the 5' RACE reads with MiXCR, one row per CDR3 protein. This table has fewer than 35,000 distinct CDR3 sequences, 5% to 6% appearing once. Germline V CDR1 and CDR2: ENHRY, SYGVKD. With 4 bases removed from V and 5 bases from J, the gap between germline ends came to 11 bases. The CDR3 runs to 13 residues. Sequenced material: whole blood. The sequence derives from an adult who was a healthcare worker with PCR-confirmed SARS-CoV-2 infection or an uninfected control (not recorded which). The V call is TRBV10-3, the J call TRBJ2-5; no reliable D call. CDR3 residues: CAISASPPETQYF. The CDR3 nucleotides read TGTGCCATCAGTGCCAGCCCTCCGGAGACCCAGTACTTC.